This TCR beta chain was sequenced for a study of T cells expressing NK-cell markers. Production of TCR beta cDNA relied on 5'RACE template switching with UMIs. After re-calling the 5' RACE reads, TCRdb lists one entry per CDR3 protein, DNA absent. This repertoire includes roughly 150,000 distinct CDR3 sequences. In germline, CDR1 is LGHDT, CDR2 YNNKEL (reference sequence). The CDR3 extends over 16 amino acids. Material for sequencing was blood T cells: a sorted CD56 or NKG2C T cell subset, CD4+ or CD8+ T cells, or bulk PBMC T cells (not recorded which). This TCR was sampled from a man aged 18 to 69 in good health. The chain uses TRBV3-1 and TRBJ1-2; the D call from TCRdb, TRBD1, cannot be confirmed without DNA. The CDR3 reads CASSQDAVAGARGYTF.